The present T cell receptor (beta chain) was sequenced within a study of T-cell memory formation after mild COVID-19. Broader study findings: Day 15 to 85 contracting clones showed balanced CD4/CD8; later expanders leaned CD4+.

This clonotype was detected only once. Its antigen is currently unknown. The CDR3 totals 14 residues. Germline CDR1 and CDR2: DFQATT and SNEGSKA (reference sequence). Trimming left V 3 bases short and J 1 base short, with 12 bases between. TCRdb reprocessed the 5' RACE reads with MiXCR, giving one entry per CDR3 protein. The sample shows approximately 440,000 distinct CDR3 sequences, around 20% of them seen only once. The specimen sequenced was PBMCs or a T cell subset sorted from them (not recorded which). This clonotype was obtained from an adult woman who had mild COVID-19 (a few samples of this study predate the infection). Cell type and time point are not known. The chain employs TRBV20-1 and TRBJ1-2; possibly TRBD1 for D (5 bases). CDR3 amino acids: CSASQGWGNYGYTF. CDR3 DNA: TGCAGTGCTAGTCAGGGTTGGGGTAACTATGGCTACACCTTC.